The rows below give T cell receptor beta chains drawn from one sample of a study of OX40 agonist ivuxolimab in advanced cancers. Here immunoSEQ multiplex PCR was the method, and the copy in TCRdb shows in-frame clones only, minus some. The data hold about 38,000 clones, with nearly 85% observed a single time. The specimen comprised CD4+ or CD8+ T cells sorted from blood, sampled in a trial of the OX40 agonist ivuxolimab. These receptors came from an adult with an advanced solid tumor such as melanoma, head and neck, liver or kidney cancer. Each CDR3 is given with its conserved first and last residue. A D gene is named only where the DNA matches it firmly. Clone size is not always given. Where it is, it says once, few, many or a class for expanded clones.

clone_size j_call d_call v_call cdr3_aa cdr3_nt
. TRBJ2-7 . TRBV7-9 CASSLSSGGEQYF TGTGCCAGCAGCTTAAGCTCCGGTGGCGAGCAGTACTTC
many TRBJ2-1 . TRBV7-9 CASSLSLHEQFF TGTGCCAGCAGCTTAAGCCTCCATGAGCAGTTCTTC
. TRBJ1-2 . TRBV15 CATSKDQGKLRGYTF TGTGCCACCAGCAAAGATCAGGGGAAACTGCGTGGCTACACCTTC
once TRBJ1-4 . TRBV28 CASSLNPAGEKLFF TGTGCCAGCAGTTTGAACCCTGCGGGGGAAAAACTGTTTTTT
. TRBJ1-5 . TRBV5-5 CASSLSMGGQPQHF TGTGCCAGCAGCTTGTCTATGGGTGGGCAGCCCCAGCATTTT
once TRBJ1-5 . TRBV6-1 CASSVQGSQPRHF TGTGCCAGCAGCGTCCAGGGCTCACAGCCCCGGCATTTT
. TRBJ2-1 . TRBV7-2 CASRLSWTFYDEQFF TGTGCCAGCAGACTAAGCTGGACCTTTTACGATGAGCAGTTCTTC
. TRBJ2-2 . TRBV2 CASSVGYTGELFF TGTGCCAGCAGTGTCGGCTACACCGGGGAGCTGTTTTTT
. TRBJ1-4 TRBD1 TRBV25-1 CASSAGQGPEKLFF TGTGCCAGCAGTGCGGGACAGGGGCCCGAAAAACTGTTTTTT
. TRBJ2-3 . TRBV10-2 CASSQKRASTDTQYF TGCGCCAGCAGTCAAAAGCGGGCTTCCACAGATACGCAGTATTTT
. TRBJ1-2 . TRBV5-4 CASSLVGGYGYTF TGTGCCAGCAGCTTGGTTGGGGGCTATGGCTACACCTTC